This TCR beta chain was obtained from a study of blood T cell repertoires in COVID-19. CDR1 is LGHDT and CDR2 is YNNKEL in the germline V gene (reference sequence). Trimming left V 7 bases short and J 2 bases short, with 13 bases between. The CDR3 loop spans 14 amino acids. Here immunoSEQ multiplex PCR was the method, and the copy in TCRdb shows in-frame clones only, minus some. This table holds under 100,000 clones, about four fifths found once. The rearrangement links TRBV3-1 (or the pseudogene TRBV3-2) to TRBJ2-3, with D maybe TRBD2 (7 bases). The specimen sequenced was peripheral blood. The origin of this receptor is a man aged 55 to 70 with acute or convalescent COVID-19. The CDR3 region has the DNA TGTGCCAGCAACGAGGGGGGGATCACAGATACGCAGTATTTT. It codes for CASNEGGITDTQYF.